Below, 20 T cell receptor beta chains from the same sample are listed, as sequenced in a study of T cells of healthy individuals. TCRdb independently ran MiXCR on the 5' RACE reads; one entry per CDR3 protein. This sample has about 41,000 distinct CDR3 sequences, with about 5% found just once. Source of these receptors: a human donor in good health.

This clonotype has at least ten counts. The J gene is TRBJ1-3, the V gene TRBV20-1; no firm D call. Trimming pared 0 bases from V and 2 bases from J, leaving 17 bases between. Germline CDR1 and CDR2: DFQATT and SNEGSKA (reference sequence). The CDR3 is made up of 17 amino acids. CDR3 DNA: TGCAGTGCTAGAGATCAATGGGGTTTAGGGCCTGGAAACACCATATATTTT. Translating gives CSARDQWGLGPGNTIYF.

There are many counts of this clonotype. The genes are TRBV2 and TRBJ1-6; possible D gene TRBD1, 6 bases. The CDR3 sequence is 13 residues long. Germline V gene sequence: CDR1 SNHLY, CDR2 FYNNEI. V lost 7 bases, J lost 3 bases, and 7 bases lay in between. The CDR3 region is CASKDSYNSPLHF. Here the CDR3 DNA reads TGTGCCAGCAAGGACAGCTATAATTCACCCCTCCACTTT.

The gene calls are TRBV6-1 and TRBJ2-7; D gene uncertain. V dropped 0 bases and J dropped 0 bases, with 9 bases sitting between them. Germline values: CDR1 MNHNS, CDR2 SASEGT. This CDR3 comprises 15 residues. CDR3 protein: CASSEADGFSYEQYF. CDR3 in DNA: TGTGCCAGCAGTGAAGCGGACGGATTCTCCTACGAGCAGTACTTC.

This clonotype occurred many times. The chain employs TRBV10-3 and TRBJ2-7, with 10 bases lining up with TRBD2. CDR3 length: 15 amino acids. Losses at the gene ends were 6 bases for V and 3 bases for J; bases not matched to a gene: 8. Germline V gene sequence: CDR1 ENHRY, CDR2 SYGVKD. CDR3 region: CAISATGLASYEQYF. The CDR3 region has the DNA TGTGCCATCAGCGCGACGGGACTAGCGAGCTACGAGCAGTACTTC.

This clonotype was detected a few times. J is TRBJ1-4 and V is TRBV7-8; 7 positions agree with TRBD1. Germline V CDR1 and CDR2: SGHVS, FQNEAQ. The CDR3 is made up of 15 amino acids. Unmatched junction bases numbered 9, after V lost 5 bases and J lost 6 bases. This CDR3 is CASSAYRGADEKLFF. CDR3 coding DNA: TGTGCCAGCAGCGCATACAGGGGAGCGGATGAAAAACTGTTTTTT.

The chain uses TRBV12-3 or TRBV12-4 and TRBJ1-1, with TRBD1 identical over 9 bases. The length of the CDR3 is 14 residues. V trimming: 4 bases; J trimming: 5 bases; junction bases outside the gene matches: 5. CDR3 sequence (DNA): TGTGCCAGCAGTTCCGGGACAGGGTTTACTGAAGCTTTCTTT. The encoded protein is CASSSGTGFTEAFF.

This clonotype was observed many times. The V gene is TRBV6-6, the J gene TRBJ2-5, with 9 bases matching TRBD2. The V and J ends lost 4 bases and 2 bases, in that order; junction bases with no gene match: 5. In germline, CDR1 is MNHNY, CDR2 SVGAGI (reference sequence). The CDR3 contains 15 residues. Here the CDR3 DNA reads TGTGCCAGCAGTTTAGCGGGGGACTTACAAGAGACCCAGTACTTC. Translating it yields CASSLAGDLQETQYF.

The sample holds many counts of this clonotype. The J gene is TRBJ2-7, the V gene TRBV12-3 or TRBV12-4; 13 bases align to TRBD2. This CDR3 is built from 18 residues. V shed 3 bases and J 0 bases; nucleotides not matched to a gene: 8. CDR3 DNA: TGTGCCAGCAGTTTCTCGGGACTAGCGGGGATGAGCTCCTACGAGCAGTACTTC. Protein: CASSFSGLAGMSSYEQYF.

In this sample, this clonotype turned up many times. V and J are TRBV10-3 and TRBJ2-1, with TRBD1 matching 7 bases. The junction had 3 bases not matched to a gene; V was cut back by 4 bases and J by 3 bases. CDR1 is ENHRY, CDR2 SYGVKD, per germline. The CDR3 contains 14 residues. CDR3 in amino acids: CAISGDRYYNEQFF. CDR3 nucleotides: TGTGCCATCAGTGGGGACAGATACTACAATGAGCAGTTCTTC.

In its sample, this clonotype was seen many times. V and J are TRBV3-1 and TRBJ1-1, with D possibly TRBD1 on 6 matching bases. The germline CDR1 and CDR2 sequences are LGHDT and YNNKEL (reference sequence). The CDR3 consists of 13 residues. V lost 4 bases, J lost 7 bases, and 13 bases lay in between. The chain's CDR3 is CASSPTGTIEAFF. The CDR3 DNA follows: TGTGCCAGCAGCCCGACAGGAACTATTGAAGCTTTCTTT.

This clonotype was seen many times. This sequence joins TRBV29-1 and TRBJ2-2; a possible D gene is TRBD2 (6 bases). Germline V CDR1 and CDR2: SQVTM, ANQGSEA. There are 15 residues in the CDR3. V was pared by 8 bases and J by 3 bases, with 19 bases between. CDR3 loop: CSHGSGAGDTGELFF. DNA of the CDR3: TGCAGCCACGGATCGGGAGCGGGCGACACCGGGGAGCTGTTTTTT.

This clonotype was counted ten times or more. The rearrangement links TRBV20-1 to TRBJ2-7; TRBD1 is a possible D gene (5 bases). Germline CDR1 is DFQATT and CDR2 is SNEGSKA (reference sequence). The V and J ends lost 6 bases and 4 bases respectively, with 16 bases between them. The CDR3 contains 13 residues. Here the CDR3 reads CSARIGQGYEQYF. The DNA for the CDR3 is TGCAGTGCGAGAATCGGCCAGGGTTACGAGCAGTACTTC.

Many counts were recorded for this clonotype. The chain links TRBV4-1 to TRBJ2-1; D call uncertain. The CDR3 covers 14 residues. Germline lookup yields CDR1 MGHRA and CDR2 YSYEKL. Deletions cut 0 bases from V and 3 bases from J, with 6 bases between. CDR3 sequence: CASSQERSYNEQFF. CDR3 sequence (DNA): TGCGCCAGCAGCCAAGAACGCAGCTACAATGAGCAGTTCTTC.

This clonotype has more than one count but fewer than ten. This chain joins TRBV19 and TRBJ2-7; D perhaps matches TRBD1 (6 bases). The CDR3 consists of 14 residues. Trimming took 4 bases from V and 0 from J, leaving 10 bases between them. Germline lookup yields CDR1 LNHDA and CDR2 SQIVND (reference sequence). Written as DNA, the CDR3 is TGTGCCAGTAGTAATTCAGGGGACTCCTACGAGCAGTACTTC. This gives the protein CASSNSGDSYEQYF.

In this sample, this clonotype turned up a few times. This chain links TRBV11-3 with TRBJ2-3, with 8 bases that match TRBD2. Germline CDR1 SGHNT, CDR2 YENEEA. The CDR3 covers 16 residues. V shed 4 bases, J shed 4 bases, and the junction held 10 bases outside the gene matches. The CDR3 is CASSSPWAGGSDTQYF. CDR3 in DNA: TGTGCCAGCAGCTCACCGTGGGCGGGAGGTTCAGATACGCAGTATTTT.

This clonotype appeared many times. The J gene is TRBJ2-7, the V gene TRBV4-3; D perhaps matches TRBD1 (5 bases). Trimming left V 0 bases short and J 2 bases short, with 14 bases between. The length of the CDR3 is 16 residues. The germline CDR1 and CDR2 sequences are LGHNA and YSLEER. The CDR3 spells CASSQDGADPAYEQYF. CDR3 in DNA: TGCGCCAGCAGCCAAGATGGGGCGGACCCAGCCTACGAGCAGTACTTC.

This clonotype qualifies as medium-sized (0.01 to 0.1%). CDR3 protein: CASMGDTQYF. DNA for the CDR3: TGTGCCAGTATGGGAGATACGCAGTATTTT. The chain recombines TRBV12-3 or TRBV12-4 with TRBJ2-3; no clear D gene. Trimming took 9 bases from V and 5 from J, leaving 6 bases between them. This CDR3 is built from 10 residues.

The genes are TRBV2 and TRBJ2-1, with 13 bases that match TRBD2. Germline CDR1 reads SNHLY; CDR2 reads FYNNEI. The V and J ends lost 5 bases and 7 bases, in that order; junction bases with no gene match: 11. There are 17 residues in the CDR3. This CDR3 reads CASSSGALTSGGNEQFF. CDR3 nucleotides: TGTGCCAGCAGTTCCGGCGCTCTGACTAGCGGGGGGAATGAGCAGTTCTTC.

This clonotype was counted ten times or more. The chain recombines TRBV5-1 with TRBJ2-1; D is perhaps TRBD1 or TRBD2 (5 bases each). Trimming pared 1 base from V and 4 bases from J, leaving 9 bases between. Germline V gene sequence: CDR1 SGHRS, CDR2 YFSETQ. The CDR3 is 14 amino acids. The CDR3 DNA is TGCGCCAGCAGCTTGCGGGACGGATACAATGAGCAGTTCTTC. It is translated as CASSLRDGYNEQFF.

Only a few counts were recorded for this clonotype. The chain uses TRBV5-1 and TRBJ2-2, with TRBD1 as a possible D gene (6 bases). Germline CDR1 SGHRS, CDR2 YFSETQ. The length of the CDR3 is 14 residues. V was clipped by 5 bases and J by 5 bases, with 13 bases between them. In nucleotides, the CDR3 is TGCGCCAGCAGGGGCAGGGGAGAAACCGGGGAGCTGTTTTTT. Amino acids: CASRGRGETGELFF.